These 9 T cell receptor beta chains were all obtained from the same sample, sequenced in a study of cytomegalovirus exposure and HLA in healthy donors. In the PCR, 60 Vbeta and 13 Jbeta primers were used. Assay: immunoSEQ multiplex PCR; the TCRdb copy retains only in-frame clones and omits some. Seen here are approximately 150,000 clones, roughly 80% observed once, and the top ten hold about 7%. Sequencing used PBMCs. These receptors all stem from a man in his thirties or forties in good health and CMV-seropositive.

This CDR3 reads CASSLGQFNQPQHF. The CDR3 DNA is TGTGCCAGCAGCCTGGGACAGTTTAATCAGCCCCAGCATTTT. The V call is TRBV7-2, the J call TRBJ1-5, with 7 bases fitting TRBD1. The length of the CDR3 is 14 residues. The V segment lost 5 bases and the J segment 4 bases; nucleotides outside the gene matches: 5. Per germline, CDR1 SGHTA and CDR2 FQGNSA.

CDR3 sequence: CASSRGQASGNEKLFF. The DNA for the CDR3 is TGCGCCAGCAGCCGGGGACAGGCCTCAGGGAATGAAAAACTGTTTTTT. The J gene is TRBJ1-4, the V gene TRBV5-1; the match to TRBD1 covers 8 bases. The germline gives CDR1 SGHRS, CDR2 YFSETQ. With 4 bases clipped from V and 5 bases from J, the junction kept 10 bases outside the gene matches. The CDR3 extends over 16 amino acids.

V usage is TRBV28 and J usage is TRBJ2-7; 14 bases are a match to TRBD2. The V segment lost 7 bases and the J segment 4 bases; nucleotides outside the gene matches: 6. The CDR3 extends over 15 amino acids. Germline V lookup: CDR1 MDHEN, CDR2 SYDVKM. The CDR3 nucleotides read TGTGCCAGCATAAGGGGACTAGCGGGAGAGTACGAGCAGTACTTC. As protein: CASIRGLAGEYEQYF.

The V call is TRBV6-5, the J call TRBJ2-5; the match to TRBD2 covers 8 bases. Germline lookup yields CDR1 MNHEY and CDR2 SVGAGI. With V trimmed by 6 bases and J by 4 bases, 7 bases remained unmatched. The CDR3 runs to 14 residues. The CDR3 here is CASRLRGEGETQYF. The DNA for the CDR3 is TGTGCCAGCAGGTTGCGGGGGGAGGGAGAGACCCAGTACTTC.

The J gene is TRBJ2-2, the V gene TRBV6-5, with D maybe TRBD2 (5 bases). Deletions cut 7 bases from V and 6 bases from J, with 9 bases between. The CDR3 loop spans 12 amino acids. Germline CDR1 is MNHEY and CDR2 is SVGAGI. The CDR3 coding sequence is TGTGCCAGCACAGGACTCTCCGGGGAGCTGTTTTTT. Protein product: CASTGLSGELFF.

V gene TRBV13 combines with J gene TRBJ2-7; 13 bases match TRBD2. Germline CDR1 is PRHDT and CDR2 is FYEKMQ (reference sequence). This CDR3 has 19 residues. Trimming cost V 5 bases and J 0 bases; bases outside gene matches: 13. The CDR3, as DNA: TGTGCCAGCAGCGAAACGGGACTAGCGGGGTCCGAAGGCTCCTACGAGCAGTACTTC. Protein: CASSETGLAGSEGSYEQYF.

This clone has a handful of counts. The CDR3 loop is CATSRDTSEKLFF. The CDR3 region has the DNA TGTGCCACCTCTCGGGACACGAGCGAAAAACTGTTTTTT. The chain combines TRBV2 with TRBJ1-4; tentatively, D is TRBD1 (6 bases). Trimming left V 10 bases short and J 8 bases short, with 17 bases between. Germline CDR1 SNHLY, CDR2 FYNNEI. CDR3 length: 13 residues.

This rearrangement joins TRBV6-5 to TRBJ1-5; a weak D match, TRBD1 (5 bases). The CDR3 totals 15 residues. The V and J ends lost 5 bases and 2 bases respectively, with 13 bases between them. Germline V CDR1 and CDR2: MNHEY, SVGAGI. DNA for the CDR3: TGTGCCAGCAGTCTCTCCCCCAGGGGCAATCAGCCCCAGCATTTT. Protein sequence: CASSLSPRGNQPQHF.

The chain combines TRBV5-1 with TRBJ1-6, with 10 nucleotides matching TRBD1. The germline V gene has CDR1 SGHRS and CDR2 YFSETQ. The CDR3 runs 14 residues. The V and J ends lost 4 bases and 8 bases, in that order; junction bases with no gene match: 3. The CDR3 DNA sequence: TGCGCCAGCAGCGGGGGACAGGGGTATTCACCCCTCCACTTT. Translation: CASSGGQGYSPLHF. Filled out from reference TRBV5-1 and TRBJ1-6, the complete variable domain reads KAGVTQTPRYLIKTRGQQVTLSCSPISGHRSVSWYQQTPGQGLQFLFEYFSETQRNKGNFPGRFSGRQFSNSRSEMNVSTLELGDSALYLCASSGGQGYSPLHFGNGTRLTVT.